Listed below are T cell receptor beta chains from one sample, sequenced in a study of identifying expanded T cells in peripheral blood. Assay used: immunoSEQ multiplex PCR; TCRdb lists only in-frame clones, some missing. The table shows 100,000 or so clones, with over 70% occurring only once. Sequencing was carried out using blood. The receptors originated from a person aged 18 to 75 in good health. Both conserved end residues are part of each CDR3. D genes are given only for firm matches. Clone sizes are given selectively: once, few, many, or a class where the clone is expanded.

CDR3 DNA | CDR3 protein | J gene | clone size | D gene | V gene
TGTGCCTGGAGTGTACCTCCACAGATAGTCCCCCTCCACTTT | CAWSVPPQIVPLHF | TRBJ1-6 | NA | NA | TRBV30
TGTGCCAGCAGTTCCGGGACTAGCGGGGGGTATAGAGATACGCAGTATTTT | CASSSGTSGGYRDTQYF | TRBJ2-3 | NA | TRBD2 | TRBV27
TGTGCCAGCAGAGGCGATGGCTACACCTTC | CASRGDGYTF | TRBJ1-2 | NA | NA | TRBV6-1
TGTGCCTGGAGTCCGGGACAGGGGCCAGATACGCAGTATTTT | CAWSPGQGPDTQYF | TRBJ2-3 | once | TRBD1 | TRBV30
TGTGCCTGGATCAGGGGGCCCTACGAGCAGTACTTC | CAWIRGPYEQYF | TRBJ2-7 | NA | TRBD1 | TRBV30
TGTGCCAGCAGGGGACTAGCGGGGGGGAGGTACGAGCAGTACTTC | CASRGLAGGRYEQYF | TRBJ2-7 | NA | TRBD2 | TRBV27
TGTGCCATCAGTCAGACAGACTATAATTCACCCCTCCACTTT | CAISQTDYNSPLHF | TRBJ1-6 | NA | NA | TRBV10-3
TGCGCCAGCAGCTTGAACCAGGGGCGTGAAAAACTGTTTTTT | CASSLNQGREKLFF | TRBJ1-4 | NA | NA | TRBV5-1
TGTGCCAGCAGTTACGGCCGGGACAGGGCCAATGAAAAACTGTTTTTT | CASSYGRDRANEKLFF | TRBJ1-4 | NA | TRBD1 | TRBV6-5
TGTGCCAGCAGTGACCGGAGACAGGGAACCTACGAGCAGTACTTC | CASSDRRQGTYEQYF | TRBJ2-7 | NA | TRBD1 | TRBV25-1
TGTGCCAGCAGACTTACAAGGGGATCGCCCCAGCATTTT | CASRLTRGSPQHF | TRBJ1-5 | few | NA | TRBV6-5
TGTGCCAGCTCACCACAAACCCCGTGGGCCAAAAACATTCAGTACTTC | CASSPQTPWAKNIQYF | TRBJ2-4 | NA | NA | TRBV18
TGTGCCAGCAGCTTACAGGAAGGAGGAGATACGCAGTATTTT | CASSLQEGGDTQYF | TRBJ2-3 | once | NA | TRBV7-2
TGTGCCAGCAGCCCCAGGGGTGGAAGCTATGGCTACACCTTC | CASSPRGGSYGYTF | TRBJ1-2 | NA | NA | TRBV6-5
TGTGCCAGCGGACCCTATGGTACAACTAATGAAAAACTGTTTTTT | CASGPYGTTNEKLFF | TRBJ1-4 | NA | NA | TRBV9
TGTGCTAGTGGTTTCCTTGGGGGTGGGTCCGGGGAGCTGTTTTTT | CASGFLGGGSGELFF | TRBJ2-2 | NA | NA | TRBV12-5
TGTGCCAGCAGAAAAGACAGGGACGAGCAGTACTTC | CASRKDRDEQYF | TRBJ2-7 | NA | TRBD1 | TRBV6-6
TGTGCCAGCAGCCCCGACAGGGGGCAAGAGACCCAGTACTTC | CASSPDRGQETQYF | TRBJ2-5 | NA | TRBD1 | TRBV7-3
TGTGCCAGCAGCCCCGGACTAGCGGGGGTCCAAGAGACCCAGTACTTC | CASSPGLAGVQETQYF | TRBJ2-5 | once | TRBD2 | TRBV7-3
TGTGCCAGCAGTCGGACAGGCCTATTGGGCACTGAAGCTTTCTTT | CASSRTGLLGTEAFF | TRBJ1-1 | once | TRBD1 | TRBV25-1
TGTGCCAGCAGCGAACCTTCACAGGGGGTTGCCCAGTATTTT | CASSEPSQGVAQYF | TRBJ2-3 | NA | TRBD1 | TRBV9
TGTGCCAGCAGTGAACGAGGGTCAGATACGCAGTATTTT | CASSERGSDTQYF | TRBJ2-3 | once | NA | TRBV25-1
TGTGCCAGCAGTTATTACGGCGGCGAGCAGTACTTC | CASSYYGGEQYF | TRBJ2-7 | NA | NA | TRBV6-6
TGTGCCAGCAGCTTAACTGTGGGGGAGACCCAGTACTTC | CASSLTVGETQYF | TRBJ2-5 | NA | NA | TRBV7-3
TGTGCCAGCAGCACTCGGGGGGTAGGAAACACCATATATTTT | CASSTRGVGNTIYF | TRBJ1-3 | NA | NA | TRBV7-8
TGTGCCTGGACGGAATGGAGGGCCCGAGGTAGAGCTTTCTTT | CAWTEWRARGRAFF | TRBJ1-1 | NA | NA | TRBV30
TGTGCCAGCAGCGTTTCATTTGGGCCGGGGGGGGGCGGCGGCTACACCTTC | CASSVSFGPGGGGGYTF | TRBJ1-2 | NA | NA | TRBV9
TGTGCCAGCTCACCACCGTTGGGGACTGGAAACACCATATATTTT | CASSPPLGTGNTIYF | TRBJ1-3 | NA | NA | TRBV18
TGTGCCAGCAGGAGTGATGGACAGGCCAAACCACTGGACTATGGCTACACCTTC | CASRSDGQAKPLDYGYTF | TRBJ1-2 | NA | TRBD1 | TRBV6-4
TGTGCCAGCAGCTTGGGGGGCGCGGGGGAAAAACTGTTTTTT | CASSLGGAGEKLFF | TRBJ1-4 | NA | NA | TRBV11-2
TGTGCCAGCAGTTTAGTGAGCGAGATCTACAATGAGCAGTTCTTC | CASSLVSEIYNEQFF | TRBJ2-1 | NA | NA | TRBV6-5
TGTGCCAGCTCACCACTGGAGGGCGATTCTGAAGCTTTCTTT | CASSPLEGDSEAFF | TRBJ1-1 | NA | NA | TRBV18
TGTGCCAGCAGCCCGTCGAAGAACACTGAAGCTTTCTTT | CASSPSKNTEAFF | TRBJ1-1 | NA | NA | TRBV7-2
TGTGCCAGCAGCGCGGGACTAGCAGTCACAGATACGCAGTATTTT | CASSAGLAVTDTQYF | TRBJ2-3 | once | TRBD2 | TRBV7-3
TGCGCCAGCAGCTTTACTAGCGGGTTATACAATGAGCAGTTCTTC | CASSFTSGLYNEQFF | TRBJ2-1 | NA | TRBD2 | TRBV5-1
TGCGCCAGCAGTGAGAAACTCCCGAGGACAGCTCTGTCCTACGAGCAGTACTTC | CASSEKLPRTALSYEQYF | TRBJ2-7 | NA | NA | TRBV10-1
TGTGCCAGCAGCCAAGAATTAGGGCAGGAGACCCAGTACTTC | CASSQELGQETQYF | TRBJ2-5 | NA | NA | TRBV14